This TCR beta chain comes out of a study of control samples from healthy donors and cancer patients. V lost 5 bases, J lost 3 bases, and 9 bases stayed unmatched. The CDR3 length is 16 residues. Germline CDR1 reads LNHDA; CDR2 reads SQIVND (reference sequence). Only in-frame clones appear in the TCRdb table, and some are missing; sequencing was by immunoSEQ multiplex PCR. The repertoire holds tens of thousands of clones, 90% to 95% seen once, with around 16% in the top ten. The rearrangement links TRBV19 to TRBJ2-3; 9 bases fit TRBD1. The TCR originated in a man in his thirties or forties in good health. Sequencing input: blood. The DNA for the CDR3 is TGTGCCAGTAGTCTCTTCTCCGGGACAGGGACAGATACGCAGTATTTT. It codes for CASSLFSGTGTDTQYF. Using reference TRBV19 and TRBJ2-3 for the parts outside the CDR3, the full variable domain is DGGITQSPKYLFRKEGQNVTLSCEQNLNHDAMYWYRQDPGQGLRLIYYSQIVNDFQKGDIAEGYSVSREKKESFPLTVTSAQKNPTAFYLCASSLFSGTGTDTQYFGPGTRLTVL.